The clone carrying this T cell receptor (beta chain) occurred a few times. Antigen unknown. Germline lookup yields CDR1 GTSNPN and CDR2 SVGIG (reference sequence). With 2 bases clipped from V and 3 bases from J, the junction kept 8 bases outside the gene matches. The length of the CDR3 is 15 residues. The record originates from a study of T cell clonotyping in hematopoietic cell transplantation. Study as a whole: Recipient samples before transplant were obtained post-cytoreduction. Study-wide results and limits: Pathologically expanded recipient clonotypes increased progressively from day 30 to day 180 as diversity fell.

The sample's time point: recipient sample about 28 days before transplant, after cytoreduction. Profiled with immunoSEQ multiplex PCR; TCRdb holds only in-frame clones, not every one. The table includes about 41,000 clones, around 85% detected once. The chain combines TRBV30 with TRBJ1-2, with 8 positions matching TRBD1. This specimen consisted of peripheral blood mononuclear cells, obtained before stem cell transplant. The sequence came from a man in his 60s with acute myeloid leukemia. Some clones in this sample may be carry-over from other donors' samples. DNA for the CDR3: TGTGCCTGGAGTCGTTCAGGGGGCTGGGACTATGGCTACACCTTC. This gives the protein CAWSRSGGWDYGYTF.